This T cell receptor (beta chain) was profiled in a study of blood T cells in healthy people across ages. General study results and limits: Leaving the PBMCs unsorted stopped any conclusive comparison of naive versus antigen-experienced cells.

Only a few counts were recorded for this clonotype. Its antigen is currently unknown. Trimming removed 7 bases at V and 5 bases at J, with 17 bases between. CDR3 length: 14 amino acids. Germline-derived CDR1 and CDR2 are SNHLY and FYNNEI. Then a second PCR, running about 6 to 12 cycles, was carried out with a sample-barcoded 5' primer and a J-beta primer mix. Each sample yielded at least 2.5 million CDR3-containing paired-end reads. TCRdb analysed the 5' RACE reads with MiXCR anew, one entry per CDR3 protein. The sample has more than 1.4 million distinct CDR3 sequences; 40% to 50% are singletons. Total RNA extraction produced at least 5.5 micrograms (per sample) for the study.

The V and J genes are TRBV2 and TRBJ2-5; D uncertain. The TCR was taken from a young woman in good health. Sequences were obtained from blood. The CDR3 DNA reads as TGTGCCAGCAACGTGGGTCCGCCTCGGGAGACCCAGTACTTC. Its translation is CASNVGPPRETQYF.